The clone carrying this T cell receptor (beta chain) was counted only a few times. These data are taken from a study of early T cells in non-severe SARS-CoV-2 infection. V lost 2 bases and J lost 6; bases outside the gene matches: 5. This CDR3 comprises 14 residues. Germline V gene data show CDR1 as SGHAT and CDR2 as FQNNGV. MiXCR, applied by TCRdb to the 5' RACE reads, yields one record per CDR3 protein. The sample lists tens of thousands of distinct CDR3 sequences, 13% occurring once. The sequenced material came from whole blood. The TCR was taken from an adult who was a healthcare worker with PCR-confirmed SARS-CoV-2 infection or an uninfected control (not recorded which). The rearrangement joins TRBV11-2 to TRBJ2-3, with TRBD1 identical over 7 bases. DNA of the CDR3: TGTGCCAGCAGCTTATTGGGACAGACCGATACGCAGTATTTT. Translated: CASSLLGQTDTQYF.